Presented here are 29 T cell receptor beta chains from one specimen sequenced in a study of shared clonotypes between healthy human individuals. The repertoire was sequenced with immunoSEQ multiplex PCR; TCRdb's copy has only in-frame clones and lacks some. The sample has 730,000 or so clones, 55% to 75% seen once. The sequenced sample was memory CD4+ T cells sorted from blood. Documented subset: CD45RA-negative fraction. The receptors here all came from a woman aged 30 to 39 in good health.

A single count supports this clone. The CDR3 DNA follows: TGTGCCAGCAGTACCCCCCCCTACAATGAGCAGTTCTTC. Its protein product is CASSTPPYNEQFF. The rearrangement links TRBV6-1 to TRBJ2-1; D is unclear. The CDR3 is 13 residues long. V gave up 5 bases and J gave up 2 bases, with 7 bases separating them. CDR1 and CDR2 (germline): MNHNS, SASEGT.

The chain's CDR3 is CASSPGGREKLFF. The CDR3 DNA sequence: TGTGCCAGTAGTCCCGGAGGGAGGGAAAAACTGTTTTTT. This chain connects TRBV19 to TRBJ1-4, with D unclear. V lost 5 bases and J lost 8, with 12 bases in between. The CDR3 contains 13 residues. Germline CDR1 LNHDA, CDR2 SQIVND (reference sequence).

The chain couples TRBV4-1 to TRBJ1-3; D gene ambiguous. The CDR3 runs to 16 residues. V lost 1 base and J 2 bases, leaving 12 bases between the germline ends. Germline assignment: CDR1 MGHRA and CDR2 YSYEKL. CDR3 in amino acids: CASSQVGSLAGNTIYF. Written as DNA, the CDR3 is TGCGCCAGCAGCCAAGTAGGGAGCCTCGCTGGAAACACCATATATTTT.

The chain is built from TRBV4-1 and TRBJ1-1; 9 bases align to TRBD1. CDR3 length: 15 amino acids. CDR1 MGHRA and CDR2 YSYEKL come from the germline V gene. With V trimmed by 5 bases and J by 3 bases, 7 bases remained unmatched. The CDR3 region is CASSVGWDRDTEAFF. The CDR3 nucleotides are TGCGCCAGCAGCGTTGGATGGGACAGGGACACTGAAGCTTTCTTT.

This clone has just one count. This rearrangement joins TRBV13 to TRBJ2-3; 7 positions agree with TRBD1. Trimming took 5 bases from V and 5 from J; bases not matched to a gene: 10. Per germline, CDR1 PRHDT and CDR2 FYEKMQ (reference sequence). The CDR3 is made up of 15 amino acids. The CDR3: CASSTGQVQGDTQYF. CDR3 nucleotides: TGTGCCAGCAGCACCGGACAGGTTCAGGGAGATACGCAGTATTTT.

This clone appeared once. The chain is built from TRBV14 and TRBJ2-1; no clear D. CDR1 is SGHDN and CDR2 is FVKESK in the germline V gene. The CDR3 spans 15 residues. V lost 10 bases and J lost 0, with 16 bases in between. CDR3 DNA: TGTGCCACCAAGGCCCTCGTAAGCTCCTACAATGAGCAGTTCTTC. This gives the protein CATKALVSSYNEQFF.

The CDR3 here is CSARDAGEQFF. The CDR3 DNA follows: TGCAGTGCTAGAGACGCGGGGGAGCAGTTCTTC. The rearrangement links TRBV20-1 to TRBJ2-1, with TRBD2 as a possible D gene (6 bases). The V gene's germline CDR1 is DFQATT and CDR2 SNEGSKA (reference sequence). The CDR3 sequence is 11 residues long. V was cut by 0 bases and J by 10 bases, with 7 bases left in between.

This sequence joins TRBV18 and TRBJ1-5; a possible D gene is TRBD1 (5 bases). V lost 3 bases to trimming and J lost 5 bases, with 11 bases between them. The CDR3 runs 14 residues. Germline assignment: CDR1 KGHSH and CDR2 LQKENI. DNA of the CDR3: TGTGCCAGCTCACCCCCAGGGATAGATCAGCCCCAGCATTTT. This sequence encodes CASSPPGIDQPQHF.

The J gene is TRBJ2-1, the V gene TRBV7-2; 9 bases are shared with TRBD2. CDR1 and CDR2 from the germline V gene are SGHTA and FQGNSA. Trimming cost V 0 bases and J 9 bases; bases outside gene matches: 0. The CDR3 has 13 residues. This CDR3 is CASSLATSGEQFF. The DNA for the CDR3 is TGTGCCAGCAGCTTAGCGACTAGCGGTGAGCAGTTCTTC.

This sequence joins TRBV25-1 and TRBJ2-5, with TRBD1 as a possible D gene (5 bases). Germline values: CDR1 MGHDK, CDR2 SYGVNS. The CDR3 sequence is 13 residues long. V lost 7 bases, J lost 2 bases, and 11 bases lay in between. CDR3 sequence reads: CASTTPGQETQYF. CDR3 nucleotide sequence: TGTGCCAGCACCACCCCAGGGCAAGAGACCCAGTACTTC.

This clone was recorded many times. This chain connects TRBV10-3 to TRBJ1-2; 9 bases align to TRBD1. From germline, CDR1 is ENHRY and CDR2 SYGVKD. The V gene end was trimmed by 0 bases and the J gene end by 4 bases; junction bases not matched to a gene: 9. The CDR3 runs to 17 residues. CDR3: CAISESGTGINGYGYTF. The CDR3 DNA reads TGTGCCATCAGTGAGTCCGGGACAGGGATTAATGGCTATGGCTACACCTTC.

For the CDR3, the DNA is TGTGCCACTGGAATGGATCCCCATGGCAATCAGCCCCAGCATTTT. Protein sequence: CATGMDPHGNQPQHF. The gene calls are TRBV6-6 and TRBJ1-5; D unclear. V dropped 10 bases and J dropped 2 bases, with 18 bases sitting between them. Germline values: CDR1 MNHNY, CDR2 SVGAGI (reference sequence). This CDR3 has 15 residues.

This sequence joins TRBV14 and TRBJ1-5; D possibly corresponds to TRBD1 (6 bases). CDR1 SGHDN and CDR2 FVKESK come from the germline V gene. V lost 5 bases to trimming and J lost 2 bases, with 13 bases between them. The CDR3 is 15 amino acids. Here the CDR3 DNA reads TGTGCCAGCAGCGAACGCGCAGGGGGCAATCAGCCCCAGCATTTT. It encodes CASSERAGGNQPQHF.

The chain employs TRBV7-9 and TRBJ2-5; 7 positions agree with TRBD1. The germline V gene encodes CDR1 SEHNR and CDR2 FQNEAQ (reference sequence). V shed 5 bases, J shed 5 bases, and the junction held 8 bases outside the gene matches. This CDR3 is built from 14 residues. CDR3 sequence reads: CASSIGQAGETQYF. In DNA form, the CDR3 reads TGTGCCAGCAGCATTGGACAGGCAGGGGAGACCCAGTACTTC.

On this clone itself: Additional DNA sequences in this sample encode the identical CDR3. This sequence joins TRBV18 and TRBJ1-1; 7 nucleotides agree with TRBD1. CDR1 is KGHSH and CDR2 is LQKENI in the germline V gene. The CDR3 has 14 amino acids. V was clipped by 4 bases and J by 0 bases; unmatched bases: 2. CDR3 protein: CASSLGQLNTEAFF. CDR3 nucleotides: TGTGCCAGCTCACTGGGACAGCTGAACACTGAAGCTTTCTTT. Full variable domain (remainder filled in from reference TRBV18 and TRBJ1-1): NAGVMQNPRHLVRRRGQEARLRCSPMKGHSHVYWYRQLPEEGLKFMVYLQKENIIDESGMPKERFSAEFPKEGPSILRIQQVVRGDSAAYFCASSLGQLNTEAFFGQGTRLTVV.

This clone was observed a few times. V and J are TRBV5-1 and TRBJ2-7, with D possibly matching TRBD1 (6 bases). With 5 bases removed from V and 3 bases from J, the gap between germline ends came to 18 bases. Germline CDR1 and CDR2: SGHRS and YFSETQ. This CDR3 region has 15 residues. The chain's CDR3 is CASRTTGTNIYEQYF. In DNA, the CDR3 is TGCGCCAGCAGAACCACCGGGACAAATATCTACGAGCAGTACTTC.

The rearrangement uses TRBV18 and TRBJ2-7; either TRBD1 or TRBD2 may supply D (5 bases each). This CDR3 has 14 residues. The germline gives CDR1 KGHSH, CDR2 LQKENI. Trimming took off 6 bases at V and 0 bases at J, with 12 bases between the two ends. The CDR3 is CASSPGATSYEQYF. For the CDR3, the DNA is TGTGCCAGCTCTCCCGGGGCGACCTCCTACGAGCAGTACTTC.

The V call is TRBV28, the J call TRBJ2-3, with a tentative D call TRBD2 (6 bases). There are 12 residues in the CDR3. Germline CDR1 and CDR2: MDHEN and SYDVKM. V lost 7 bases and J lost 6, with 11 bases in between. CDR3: CASTLGRDTQYF. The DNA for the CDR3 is TGTGCCAGCACCCTGGGGAGGGATACGCAGTATTTT.

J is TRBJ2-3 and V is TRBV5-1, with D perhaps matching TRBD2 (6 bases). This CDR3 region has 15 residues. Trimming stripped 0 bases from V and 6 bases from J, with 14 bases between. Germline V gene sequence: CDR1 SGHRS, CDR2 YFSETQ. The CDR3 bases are TGCGCCAGCAGCTTGGAGGGACTCATAGGGGATACGCAGTATTTT. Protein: CASSLEGLIGDTQYF.

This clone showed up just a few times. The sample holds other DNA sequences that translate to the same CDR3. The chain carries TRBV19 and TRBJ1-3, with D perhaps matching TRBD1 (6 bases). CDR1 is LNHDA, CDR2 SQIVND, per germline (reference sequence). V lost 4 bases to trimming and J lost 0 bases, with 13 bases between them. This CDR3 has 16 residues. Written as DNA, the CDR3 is TGTGCCAGTAGTACCCCGGGACAAAGCTCTGGAAACACCATATATTTT. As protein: CASSTPGQSSGNTIYF.

DNA for the CDR3: TGTGCCAGCAGTTCCCGGGACAGGGAATACTACGAGCAGTACTTC. Amino acids: CASSSRDREYYEQYF. The chain is built from TRBV5-4 and TRBJ2-7; 9 nucleotides line up with TRBD1. The germline V gene has CDR1 SGHNT and CDR2 YYREEE (reference sequence). The CDR3 contains 15 residues. V dropped 5 bases and J dropped 3; count of bases not matched to a gene: 9.

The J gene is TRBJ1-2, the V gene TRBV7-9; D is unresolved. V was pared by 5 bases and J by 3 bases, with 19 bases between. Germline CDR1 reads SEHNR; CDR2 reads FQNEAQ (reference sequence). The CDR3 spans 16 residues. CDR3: CASSLKPDLKYYGYTF. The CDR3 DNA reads TGTGCCAGCAGCCTTAAGCCGGACCTTAAATACTATGGCTACACCTTC.

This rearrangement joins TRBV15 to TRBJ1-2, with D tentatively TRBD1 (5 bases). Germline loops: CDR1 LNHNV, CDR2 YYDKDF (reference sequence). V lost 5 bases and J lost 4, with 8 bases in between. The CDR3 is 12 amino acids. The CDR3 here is CATSGRVYGYTF. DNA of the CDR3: TGTGCCACCAGCGGCAGGGTCTATGGCTACACCTTC. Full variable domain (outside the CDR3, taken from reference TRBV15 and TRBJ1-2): DAMVIQNPRYQVTQFGKPVTLSCSQTLNHNVMYWYQQKSSQAPKLLFHYYDKDFNNEADTPDNFQSRRPNTSFCFLDIRSPGLGDTAMYLCATSGRVYGYTFGSGTRLTVV.

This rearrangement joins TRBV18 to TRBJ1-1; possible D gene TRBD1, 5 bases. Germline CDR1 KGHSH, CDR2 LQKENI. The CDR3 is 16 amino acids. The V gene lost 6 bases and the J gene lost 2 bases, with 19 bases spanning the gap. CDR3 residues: CASSIRSGEANTEAFF. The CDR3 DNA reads TGTGCCAGCTCCATAAGGTCGGGGGAGGCTAACACTGAAGCTTTCTTT.

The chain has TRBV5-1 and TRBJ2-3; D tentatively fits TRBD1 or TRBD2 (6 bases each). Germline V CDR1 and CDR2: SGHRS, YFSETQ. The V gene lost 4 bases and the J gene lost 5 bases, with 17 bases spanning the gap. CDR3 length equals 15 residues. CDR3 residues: CASSGGGIILDTQYF. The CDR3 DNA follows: TGCGCCAGCAGCGGGGGCGGGATTATCTTAGATACGCAGTATTTT.

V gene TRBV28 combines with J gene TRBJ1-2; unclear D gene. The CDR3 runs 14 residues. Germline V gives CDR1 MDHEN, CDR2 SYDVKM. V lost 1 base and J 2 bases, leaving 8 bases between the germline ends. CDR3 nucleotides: TGTGCCAGCAGTTTATTACAGCCAAACTATGGCTACACCTTC. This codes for CASSLLQPNYGYTF.

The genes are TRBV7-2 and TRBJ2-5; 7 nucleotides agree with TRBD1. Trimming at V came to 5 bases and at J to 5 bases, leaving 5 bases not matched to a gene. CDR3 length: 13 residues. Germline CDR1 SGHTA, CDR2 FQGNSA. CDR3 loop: CASSQTGLETQYF. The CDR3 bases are TGTGCCAGCAGCCAGACAGGGTTGGAGACCCAGTACTTC.

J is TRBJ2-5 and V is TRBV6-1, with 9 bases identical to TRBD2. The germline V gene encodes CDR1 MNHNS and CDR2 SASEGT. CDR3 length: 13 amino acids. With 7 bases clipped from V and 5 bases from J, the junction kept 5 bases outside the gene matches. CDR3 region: CASMLSGRETQYF. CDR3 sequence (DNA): TGTGCCAGCATGTTGAGCGGGAGGGAGACCCAGTACTTC.

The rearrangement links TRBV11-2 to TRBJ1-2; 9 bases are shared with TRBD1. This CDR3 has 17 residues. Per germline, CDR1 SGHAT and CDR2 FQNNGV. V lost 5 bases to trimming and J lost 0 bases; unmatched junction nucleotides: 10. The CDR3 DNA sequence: TGTGCCAGCAGCATCGGGACAGGGTCCCGCTCTAACTATGGCTACACCTTC. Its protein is CASSIGTGSRSNYGYTF. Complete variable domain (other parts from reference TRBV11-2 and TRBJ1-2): EAGVAQSPRYKIIEKRQSVAFWCNPISGHATLYWYQQILGQGPKLLIQFQNNGVVDDSQLPKDRFSAERLKGVDSTLKIQPAKLEDSAVYLCASSIGTGSRSNYGYTFGSGTRLTVV.